This paragraph reports one T cell receptor (beta chain). This sample was included in a study of blood T cell repertoires in COVID-19. Study details: Samples taken during acute and convalescent COVID-19 were collected in the United States, Italy and Spain. T cells, B-cell-depleted T cells, or PBMCs supplied cDNA or gDNA.

Per the original methods: The assay estimated nucleated cells by amplifying reference gene primers. Measured with immunoSEQ multiplex PCR; TCRdb has only the in-frame clones, and not every one. V, J and clone size reflect that table, while D and trimming were determined from the DNA. This table holds about 140,000 clones, 75% to 85% found once. The origin of this receptor is a woman aged 45-65 years with acute or convalescent COVID-19. Sequenced input: peripheral blood.

This CDR3 is CASSSRVGGRDEQFF. CDR3 DNA: TGTGCCAGCAGCTCCCGGGTGGGGGGAAGGGATGAGCAGTTCTTC. The V and J genes are TRBV7-2 and TRBJ2-1, with D perhaps matching TRBD2 (6 bases). The CDR3 loop spans 15 amino acids. V was trimmed by 4 bases and J by 8 bases, leaving 18 bases between them. From germline, CDR1 is SGHTA and CDR2 FQGNSA. The whole variable domain, filled in from reference TRBV7-2 and TRBJ2-1, reads GAGVSQSPSNKVTEKGKDVELRCDPISGHTALYWYRQSLGQGLEFLIYFQGNSAPDKSGLPSDRFSAERTGGSVSTLTIQRTQQEDSAVYLCASSSRVGGRDEQFFGPGTRLTVL.